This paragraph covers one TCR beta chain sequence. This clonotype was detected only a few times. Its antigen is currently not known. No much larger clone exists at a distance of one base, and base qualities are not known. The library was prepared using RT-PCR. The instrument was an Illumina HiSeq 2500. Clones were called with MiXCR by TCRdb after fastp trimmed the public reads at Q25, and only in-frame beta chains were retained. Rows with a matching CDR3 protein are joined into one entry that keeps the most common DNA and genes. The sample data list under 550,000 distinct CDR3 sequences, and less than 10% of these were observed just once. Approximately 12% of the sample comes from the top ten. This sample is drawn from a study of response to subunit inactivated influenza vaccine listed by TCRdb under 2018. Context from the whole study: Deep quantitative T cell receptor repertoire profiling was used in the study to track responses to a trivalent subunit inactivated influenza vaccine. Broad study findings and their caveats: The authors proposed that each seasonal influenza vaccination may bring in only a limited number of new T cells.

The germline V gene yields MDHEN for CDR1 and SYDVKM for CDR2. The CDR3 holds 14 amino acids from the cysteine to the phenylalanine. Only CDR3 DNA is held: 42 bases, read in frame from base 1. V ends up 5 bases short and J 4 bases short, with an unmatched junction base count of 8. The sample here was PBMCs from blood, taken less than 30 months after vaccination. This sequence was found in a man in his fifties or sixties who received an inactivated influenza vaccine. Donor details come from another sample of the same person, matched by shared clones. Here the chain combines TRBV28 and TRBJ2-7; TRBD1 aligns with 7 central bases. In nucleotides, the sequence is TGTGCCAGCAGTCTCCAGACAGGGAAATACGAGCAGTACTTC. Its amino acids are CASSLQTGKYEQYF.